Sequencing of this TCR beta chain was carried out in a study of cytomegalovirus exposure and HLA in healthy donors. Study as a whole: A prior study identified just under 120 million unique TCR beta sequences from 150 million to 200 million T cells. Study-wide results and caveats: Sequencing probably produced one cluster of sequence variants that were highly shared. Later analysis suggested links between common viral pathogens and several top significant clusters. Per a prior analysis, the majority of TCR beta V segments were productive roughly 87% or roughly 30% of the time.

The CDR3 sequence is 15 residues long. Germline V gene sequence: CDR1 SGHVS, CDR2 FQNEAQ. V was pared by 1 base and J by 4 bases, with 13 bases between. In the PCR, 60 Vbeta and 13 Jbeta primers were used. The data were produced by immunoSEQ multiplex PCR, yet TCRdb's version contains in-frame clones alone and is incomplete. Among about 160,000 clones listed, about two thirds were seen once. A note on this clone: Its target is not known.

The chain has TRBV7-8 and TRBJ1-1, with D possibly TRBD1 on 5 matching bases. This receptor was taken from a woman aged 25 to 45 in good health and CMV-seronegative. The sample was PBMCs. The CDR3 protein is CASSLDGGWGTEAFF. Here the CDR3 DNA reads TGTGCCAGCAGCTTAGACGGGGGATGGGGCACTGAAGCTTTCTTT.